The clone carrying this T cell receptor beta chain was counted a few times. Antigen unknown. Trimming took off 8 bases at V and 7 bases at J, with 14 bases between the two ends. Germline lookup yields CDR1 SNHLY and CDR2 FYNNEI. This CDR3 has 12 residues. Generated by immunoSEQ multiplex PCR, the TCRdb table keeps only in-frame clones and is missing some. The table records about 1 million clones, roughly 74% of them present only once. The sample belongs to a study of shared clonotypes between healthy human individuals. Overall study findings and caveats: Memory subsets generally showed lower estimated richness than naive subsets.

The chain combines TRBV2 with TRBJ1-2, with unresolved D. The source is a man younger than 35 in good health. Some clones in this sample may be carry-over from other donors' samples. Sequencing was carried out using memory CD4+ T cells from PBMCs. Subset here: CD45RA-negative fraction. CDR3: CASRRALGGYTF. Written as DNA, the CDR3 is TGTGCCAGCCGCCGCGCCCTAGGTGGCTACACCTTC.